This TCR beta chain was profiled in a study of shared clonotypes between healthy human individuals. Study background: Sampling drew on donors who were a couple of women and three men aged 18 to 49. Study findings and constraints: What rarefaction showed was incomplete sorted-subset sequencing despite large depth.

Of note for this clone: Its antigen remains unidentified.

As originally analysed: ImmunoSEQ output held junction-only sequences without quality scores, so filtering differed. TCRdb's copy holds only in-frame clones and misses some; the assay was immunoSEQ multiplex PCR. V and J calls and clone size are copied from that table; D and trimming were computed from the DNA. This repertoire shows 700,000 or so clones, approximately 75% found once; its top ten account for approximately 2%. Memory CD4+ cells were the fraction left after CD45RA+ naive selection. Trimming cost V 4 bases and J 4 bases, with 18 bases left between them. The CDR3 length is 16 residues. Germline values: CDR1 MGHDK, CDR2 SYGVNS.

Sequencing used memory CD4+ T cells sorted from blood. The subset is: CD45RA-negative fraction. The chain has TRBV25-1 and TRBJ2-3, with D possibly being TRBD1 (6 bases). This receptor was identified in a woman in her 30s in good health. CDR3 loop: CASSVWGSQGSDTQYF. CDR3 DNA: TGTGCCAGCAGTGTATGGGGGAGTCAGGGGTCAGATACGCAGTATTTT.